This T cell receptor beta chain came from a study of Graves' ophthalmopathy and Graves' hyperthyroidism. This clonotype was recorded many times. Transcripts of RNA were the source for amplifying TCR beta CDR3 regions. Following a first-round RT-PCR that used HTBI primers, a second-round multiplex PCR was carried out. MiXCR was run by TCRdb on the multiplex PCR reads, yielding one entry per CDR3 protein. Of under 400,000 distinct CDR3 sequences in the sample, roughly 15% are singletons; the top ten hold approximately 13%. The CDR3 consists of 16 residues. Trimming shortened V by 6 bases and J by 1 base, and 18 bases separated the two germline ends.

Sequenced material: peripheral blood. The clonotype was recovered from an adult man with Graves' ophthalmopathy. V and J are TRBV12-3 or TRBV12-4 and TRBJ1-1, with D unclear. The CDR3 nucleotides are TGTGCCAGCAGCGGCCTCTTCAGCCCCAAGAACACTGAAGCTTTCTTT. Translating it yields CASSGLFSPKNTEAFF.